This entry lists 32 T cell receptor beta chains sequenced from one sample in a study of a mutant IDH1 vaccine in newly diagnosed glioma. Antigen specificity for these receptors is unknown. TCRdb's table, derived via immunoSEQ multiplex PCR, lists solely in-frame clones and lacks some. This table has roughly 60,000 clones, more than 75% appearing once. As to time point: week 23, last vaccination. Topical imiquimod was applied with each vaccine dose, which held 300 ug of mutant IDH1 20-mer peptide. The input for sequencing was PBMCs, taken from a glioma patient whose treatment included an IDH1 peptide vaccine. The receptors were gathered from a man aged 30 to 45 with glioma.

A few counts support this clone. The V call is TRBV10-3, the J call TRBJ1-1, with TRBD1 as a possible D gene (5 bases). Trimming cost V 3 bases and J 4 bases, with 9 bases left between them. Germline loops: CDR1 ENHRY, CDR2 SYGVKD. The CDR3 is 13 amino acids. The CDR3 DNA sequence: TGTGCCATCAGTGACCGGCAGGGCACTGAAGCTTTCTTT. Translating gives CAISDRQGTEAFF.

This rearrangement joins TRBV7-7 to TRBJ2-7; D is possibly TRBD1 (6 bases). The CDR3 covers 14 residues. The V end lost 5 bases, the J end lost 4 bases, and 15 bases lay between the germline ends. CDR1 SSHAT and CDR2 FNYEAQ come from the germline V gene (reference sequence). The CDR3 is CASSEAQGLYEQYF. The CDR3 nucleotides read TGTGCCAGCAGCGAAGCACAGGGTCTTTACGAGCAGTACTTC.

The chain combines TRBV4-1 with TRBJ1-3; D call uncertain. Germline V gives CDR1 MGHRA, CDR2 YSYEKL. This CDR3 is 14 amino acids long. The V and J ends lost 2 bases and 2 bases respectively, with 7 bases between them. CDR3 region: CASSQKRTGNTIYF. Written as DNA, the CDR3 is TGCGCCAGCAGCCAAAAGAGGACTGGAAACACCATATATTTT.

CDR3 protein: CASSSQGGGAKTQYF. The CDR3 DNA follows: TGTGCCAGCAGCTCCCAGGGAGGGGGCGCGAAGACCCAGTACTTC. This chain connects TRBV7-9 to TRBJ2-5, with D perhaps assigned TRBD1 or TRBD2 (7 bases each). CDR3 size: 15 residues. Germline lookup yields CDR1 SEHNR and CDR2 FQNEAQ (reference sequence). The germline V and J ends were trimmed by 4 bases and 6 bases, with 18 bases remaining between them.

This clone was observed a single time. V usage is TRBV10-2 and J usage is TRBJ1-5, with D hard to call. The germline gives CDR1 WSHSY, CDR2 SAAADI. The CDR3 sequence is 13 residues long. V was pared by 3 bases and J by 6 bases, with 9 bases between. As DNA, the CDR3 is TGCGCCAGCAGTGACCCAGGCTCTCAGCCCCAGCATTTT. Translated, it gives CASSDPGSQPQHF.

The V gene is TRBV5-1, the J gene TRBJ2-5; either TRBD1 or TRBD2 may fit D (5 bases each). CDR3 length equals 15 residues. Trimming cost V 1 base and J 5 bases, with 15 bases left between them. Germline values: CDR1 SGHRS, CDR2 YFSETQ. This CDR3 is CASSLSGRSLETQYF. The DNA of the CDR3 is TGCGCCAGCAGCTTGTCGGGACGGTCCCTGGAGACCCAGTACTTC.

This clone was found a few times. The rearrangement links TRBV5-1 to TRBJ1-1; D perhaps matches TRBD1 (6 bases). V lost 2 bases and J 3 bases, leaving 11 bases between the germline ends. The CDR3 has 14 residues. Germline assignment: CDR1 SGHRS and CDR2 YFSETQ. CDR3 coding DNA: TGCGCCAGCAGCTTTACCACAGGGTACACTGAAGCTTTCTTT. Amino acids: CASSFTTGYTEAFF.

The rearrangement joins TRBV18 to TRBJ1-2; D unclear. V shed 2 bases and J shed 2 bases, with 6 bases lying between them. This CDR3 contains 13 residues. Germline V gene data show CDR1 as KGHSH and CDR2 as LQKENI. For the CDR3, the DNA is TGTGCCAGCTCACCATCAGCGAACTATGGCTACACCTTC. Residues: CASSPSANYGYTF. The full variable domain, rest sourced from reference TRBV18 and TRBJ1-2, is NAGVMQNPRHLVRRRGQEARLRCSPMKGHSHVYWYRQLPEEGLKFMVYLQKENIIDESGMPKERFSAEFPKEGPSILRIQQVVRGDSAAYFCASSPSANYGYTFGSGTRLTVV.

The chain employs TRBV19 and TRBJ2-3; tentative D call: TRBD2 (6 bases). This CDR3 is 15 amino acids long. Trimming took 3 bases from V and 4 from J, leaving 14 bases between them. CDR1 and CDR2 (germline): LNHDA, SQIVND (reference sequence). CDR3 residues: CASSINGGWADTQYF. In DNA, the CDR3 is TGTGCCAGTAGTATTAACGGGGGATGGGCAGATACGCAGTATTTT. Combining the CDR3 with reference TRBV19 and TRBJ2-3 gives the whole variable domain DGGITQSPKYLFRKEGQNVTLSCEQNLNHDAMYWYRQDPGQGLRLIYYSQIVNDFQKGDIAEGYSVSREKKESFPLTVTSAQKNPTAFYLCASSINGGWADTQYFGPGTRLTVL.

The chain carries TRBV18 and TRBJ1-1; tentatively, D is TRBD1 (6 bases). The germline V and J ends were trimmed by 2 bases and 4 bases, with 11 bases remaining between them. The CDR3 is 14 residues long. Germline V gene lookup returns CDR1 KGHSH and CDR2 LQKENI. CDR3 in DNA: TGTGCCAGCTCACCAGTAGGGGGAGGCACTGAAGCTTTCTTT. The encoded protein is CASSPVGGGTEAFF.

The chain is built from TRBV10-3 and TRBJ2-2, with D unresolved. The CDR3 has 12 amino acids. V dropped 2 bases and J dropped 5 bases, with 3 bases sitting between them. CDR1 ENHRY and CDR2 SYGVKD come from the germline V gene. The chain's CDR3 is CAISEVTGELFF. CDR3 sequence (DNA): TGTGCCATCAGTGAGGTAACCGGGGAGCTGTTTTTT.

This clone was detected only once. V is TRBV13 and J is TRBJ2-3; TRBD1 agrees at 9 bases. The CDR3 length is 16 residues. Losses at the gene ends were 4 bases for V and 2 bases for J; bases not matched to a gene: 7. Germline CDR1 PRHDT, CDR2 FYEKMQ (reference sequence). The CDR3 protein is CASSWGQGSFTDTQYF. The CDR3 DNA reads TGTGCCAGCAGCTGGGGACAGGGCTCTTTCACAGATACGCAGTATTTT.

The V and J genes are TRBV19 and TRBJ1-4, with D perhaps TRBD1 (5 bases). Germline V lookup: CDR1 LNHDA, CDR2 SQIVND (reference sequence). The CDR3 totals 17 residues. Trimming took off 6 bases at V and 0 bases at J, with 17 bases between the two ends. CDR3 loop: CASSPQGNPATNEKLFF. CDR3 bases: TGTGCCAGTAGCCCTCAGGGAAACCCAGCAACTAATGAAAAACTGTTTTTT. Supplemented by reference TRBV19 and TRBJ1-4, the full variable domain reads DGGITQSPKYLFRKEGQNVTLSCEQNLNHDAMYWYRQDPGQGLRLIYYSQIVNDFQKGDIAEGYSVSREKKESFPLTVTSAQKNPTAFYLCASSPQGNPATNEKLFFGSGTQLSVL.

The chain joins TRBV6-5 to TRBJ1-3; D uncertain. Per germline, CDR1 MNHEY and CDR2 SVGAGI. V lost 7 bases and J lost 3, with 10 bases in between. The CDR3 is 13 residues long. The CDR3, as DNA: TGTGCCAGCATCGCTCTAGGTGGAAACACCATATATTTT. This encodes CASIALGGNTIYF.

By share of the sample, this clone is medium-sized (0.01 to 0.1%). This sequence joins TRBV5-4 and TRBJ2-5; D gene ambiguous. CDR1 is SGHNT, CDR2 YYREEE, per germline (reference sequence). V was clipped by 4 bases and J by 3 bases, with 13 bases between them. There are 14 residues in the CDR3. The CDR3 here is CASSGRLGEETQYF. CDR3 sequence (DNA): TGTGCCAGCAGCGGAAGATTAGGAGAAGAGACCCAGTACTTC.

The J gene is TRBJ2-7, the V gene TRBV7-2, with D tentatively TRBD1 (6 bases). With 7 bases removed from V and 0 bases from J, the gap between germline ends came to 13 bases. Germline V lookup: CDR1 SGHTA, CDR2 FQGNSA. This CDR3 contains 14 residues. CDR3 amino acids: CASIQGPSSYEQYF. CDR3 coding DNA: TGTGCCAGCATCCAGGGGCCGAGCTCCTACGAGCAGTACTTC.

This rearrangement joins TRBV19 to TRBJ1-5; the D is unclear. Trimming took off 6 bases at V and 2 bases at J, with 23 bases between the two ends. The CDR3 runs to 18 residues. CDR1 is LNHDA and CDR2 is SQIVND in the germline V gene (reference sequence). CDR3 amino acids: CASRVSIIRSWGNQPQHF. As DNA, the CDR3 is TGTGCCAGTAGAGTTTCTATCATACGGTCTTGGGGCAATCAGCCCCAGCATTTT.

The rearrangement joins TRBV5-4 to TRBJ2-1, with 15 nucleotides matching TRBD2. Germline-derived CDR1 and CDR2 are SGHNT and YYREEE (reference sequence). The length of the CDR3 is 17 residues. With 1 base clipped from V and 4 bases from J, the junction kept 3 bases outside the gene matches. The CDR3 nucleotides read TGTGCCAGCAGCTTGATGGGACTAGCGGGGGGATACAATGAGCAGTTCTTC. Its protein product is CASSLMGLAGGYNEQFF.

The sample holds one count of this clone. The V gene is TRBV6-1, the J gene TRBJ1-2, with D maybe TRBD1 (6 bases). The V gene lost 4 bases and the J gene lost 4 bases, with 16 bases spanning the gap. This CDR3 contains 15 residues. Germline V gene data show CDR1 as MNHNS and CDR2 as SASEGT. CDR3 sequence reads: CASSALKGGGYGYTF. DNA for the CDR3: TGTGCCAGCAGTGCCCTTAAAGGGGGAGGCTATGGCTACACCTTC.

V and J are TRBV27 and TRBJ2-3; 12 bases match TRBD1. The length of the CDR3 is 20 residues. V gave up 6 bases and J gave up 0 bases; unmatched junction bases: 16. The germline gives CDR1 MNHEY, CDR2 SMNVEV (reference sequence). The CDR3: CASSPRDRGPSRYSTDTQYF. The CDR3 coding sequence is TGTGCCAGCAGCCCCCGGGACAGGGGGCCATCCCGATACAGCACAGATACGCAGTATTTT.

This clone has a single count. The chain combines TRBV6-5 with TRBJ1-1; D is possibly TRBD1 (5 bases). CDR1 is MNHEY, CDR2 SVGAGI, per germline. This CDR3 region has 13 residues. V was shortened by 8 bases and J by 11 bases, with 21 bases between the two germline ends. CDR3 nucleotide sequence: TGTGCCAGCCTGGCGTCAATGGGGGTGAGTGCTTTCTTT. Its protein is CASLASMGVSAFF.

This clone was recorded a few times. The chain has TRBV27 and TRBJ1-3; perhaps TRBD1 as D (5 bases). The CDR3 spans 16 residues. The V end lost 1 base, the J end lost 0 bases, and 10 bases lay between the germline ends. Germline loops: CDR1 MNHEY, CDR2 SMNVEV (reference sequence). In nucleotides, the CDR3 is TGTGCCAGCAGTTTATACGGGACGGACTCTGGAAACACCATATATTTT. It specifies CASSLYGTDSGNTIYF.

The rearrangement links TRBV6-5 to TRBJ1-6, with 8 nucleotides matching TRBD1. Looked up from germline, CDR1 is MNHEY and CDR2 is SVGAGI. This CDR3 is built from 15 residues. The V segment lost 6 bases and the J segment 3 bases; nucleotides outside the gene matches: 4. The CDR3 DNA reads TGTGCCAGCAGGGTCGGACAGGGCTATAATTCACCCCTCCACTTT. Translating it yields CASRVGQGYNSPLHF.

The chain joins TRBV2 to TRBJ2-1; 9 nucleotides align to TRBD1. J gave up 5 bases and V 3 bases, and 5 bases lay outside the gene matches. Germline loops: CDR1 SNHLY, CDR2 FYNNEI. The CDR3 length is 15 residues. The CDR3 nucleotides are TGTGCCAGCAGTGATGGGACAGGGATCGACAATGAGCAGTTCTTC. Translating gives CASSDGTGIDNEQFF.

This chain joins TRBV2 and TRBJ2-7, with 7 bases matching TRBD2. V was clipped by 8 bases and J by 2 bases; unmatched bases: 15. Germline V gives CDR1 SNHLY, CDR2 FYNNEI. The CDR3 contains 16 residues. The CDR3 region is CASADGLASGTYEQYF. CDR3 DNA sequence: TGTGCCAGCGCGGACGGCCTTGCTAGCGGTACCTACGAGCAGTACTTC. Combining the CDR3 with reference TRBV2 and TRBJ2-7 gives the whole variable domain EPEVTQTPSHQVTQMGQEVILRCVPISNHLYFYWYRQILGQKVEFLVSFYNNEISEKSEIFDDQFSVERPDGSNFTLKIRSTKLEDSAMYFCASADGLASGTYEQYFGPGTRLTVT.

This chain links TRBV5-1 with TRBJ2-5; D unresolved. Germline CDR1 SGHRS, CDR2 YFSETQ. Trimming stripped 4 bases from V and 6 bases from J, with 16 bases between. The CDR3 has 14 amino acids. CDR3 in DNA: TGCGCCAGCAGCCAACCCATGGGAAGACAGACCCAGTACTTC. Protein sequence: CASSQPMGRQTQYF. The variable domain in full, completed from reference TRBV5-1 and TRBJ2-5, reads KAGVTQTPRYLIKTRGQQVTLSCSPISGHRSVSWYQQTPGQGLQFLFEYFSETQRNKGNFPGRFSGRQFSNSRSEMNVSTLELGDSALYLCASSQPMGRQTQYFGPGTRLLVL.

The chain employs TRBV19 and TRBJ2-3, with D perhaps matching TRBD1 (6 bases). V shed 3 bases and J shed 2 bases, with 18 bases lying between them. The germline CDR1 and CDR2 sequences are LNHDA and SQIVND (reference sequence). This CDR3 has 17 amino acids. CDR3 nucleotide sequence: TGTGCCAGTAGTATCGGGTTCAGGGGCCGTACCACAGATACGCAGTATTTT. This gives the protein CASSIGFRGRTTDTQYF.

This clone was found a few times. CDR3 sequence: CASSFGQPYTEAFF. The CDR3 DNA follows: TGTGCCAGCAGCTTTGGACAGCCTTACACTGAAGCTTTCTTT. The gene calls are TRBV7-9 and TRBJ1-1, with D possibly matching TRBD1 (6 bases). Germline V lookup: CDR1 SEHNR, CDR2 FQNEAQ (reference sequence). CDR3 length: 14 residues. Trimming removed 3 bases at V and 3 bases at J, with 11 bases between.

The rearrangement uses TRBV21-1 and TRBJ1-3; the table's TRBD1 call for D was not verified on the DNA. TRBV21-1 is a pseudogene locus. The CDR3 spans 18 residues. The CDR3 bases are TGTGCCAGCAGCTTCACTTCCAGGGTGCGAGAGGACGGAAACACCATATATTTT. Translation: CASSFTSRVREDGNTIYF.

This clone was recorded only once. The rearrangement links TRBV19 to TRBJ1-6; a weak D match, TRBD1 (5 bases). The CDR3 spans 14 residues. The germline V gene has CDR1 LNHDA and CDR2 SQIVND (reference sequence). V shed 4 bases and J shed 5 bases, with 9 bases lying between them. The CDR3 reads CASSNQGHNSPLHF. The CDR3 nucleotides are TGTGCCAGTAGTAACCAGGGTCATAATTCACCCCTCCACTTT.

This chain links TRBV18 with TRBJ2-4; possibly TRBD2 for D (5 bases). Germline V gives CDR1 KGHSH, CDR2 LQKENI. CDR3 length: 15 residues. The V and J ends lost 6 bases and 0 bases respectively, with 12 bases between them. CDR3 in DNA: TGTGCCAGCTCCGCGGGCAGACTAGCCAAAAACATTCAGTACTTC. It translates to CASSAGRLAKNIQYF.

The chain is built from TRBV7-9 and TRBJ2-7; TRBD1 might be the D (6 bases). Per the germline V gene, CDR1 is SEHNR and CDR2 is FQNEAQ (reference sequence). The V end lost 4 bases, the J end lost 1 base, and 14 bases lay between the germline ends. The CDR3 runs 15 residues. The CDR3 is CASSSGTSSSYEQYF. DNA of the CDR3: TGTGCCAGCAGCTCCGGGACATCCTCTTCCTACGAGCAGTACTTC.